This T cell receptor (beta chain) was recovered during a study of blood T cell repertoires in COVID-19. Study-level information: Samples of COVID-19 (acute and convalescent) were obtained from the United States, Italy and Spain.

With V trimmed by 3 bases and J by 0 bases, 3 bases remained unmatched. Germline CDR1 and CDR2: LNHDA and SQIVND (reference sequence). This CDR3 spans 16 amino acids. Source study methods: Counts of nucleated cells, estimated from reference gene primer amplification, were obtained. TCRdb's table, derived via immunoSEQ multiplex PCR, lists solely in-frame clones and lacks some. V, J and clone size were drawn from that table, and D and trimming were deduced from the DNA. The table records some 300,000 clones, less than 90% of them present only once. V gene TRBV19 combines with J gene TRBJ2-1; 9 nucleotides match TRBD2. Sequencing used PBMCs or T cells enriched from blood (not recorded which). The TCR sequence derives from a young woman who had recovered from COVID-19. The CDR3 reads CASSIRGGDSYNEQFF. For the CDR3, the DNA is TGTGCCAGTAGTATCCGCGGGGGGGACTCCTACAATGAGCAGTTCTTC.